Described below is a single TCR beta chain sequence and its context. Its antigen is still unknown. This CDR3 fails to terminate in the conserved phenylalanine or tryptophan, so it likely reflects a read error. Taking about 17-31 mg of unsorted bulk tissue, the authors co-extracted RNA and DNA. The sample belongs to a study of tumor-infiltrating lymphocytes in primary liver carcinoma. Germline values: CDR1 SGHAT, CDR2 FQNNGV. The length of the CDR3 is 14 residues. Overall study results and limits: It was tumor-adjacent and tumor-blood pairs that overlapped less than tumor region pairs did.

TCR beta cDNA was prepared out of roughly 500 ng total RNA by means of a constant-region primer. The TCR beta library was amplified through three nested multiplex PCR rounds in a modified ARM-PCR procedure. With TRBV1-TRBV30 forward primers and a C-beta reverse primer, the first two PCR rounds were run for 10 to 11 cycles each. MiXCR, run by TCRdb on the multiplex PCR reads, gives a single entry per CDR3 protein. The sample shows 40,000 or so distinct CDR3 sequences, roughly 73% of them seen only once. Material: tumor-adjacent normal liver tissue. The sequence derives from a man aged 35-49 years with primary liver carcinoma and hepatitis B virus infection. The rearrangement links TRBV11-2 to TRBJ2-7; the match to TRBD1 covers 7 bases. The CDR3 protein is CASSLTGESYKQYL. In nucleotides, the CDR3 is TGTGCCAGCAGCTTAACAGGGGAATCCTACAAGCAGTACTTA.